Reported below is one T cell receptor beta chain. The same CDR3 is also encoded by other DNA sequences in this sample. This sample was included in a study of shared clonotypes between healthy human individuals. This CDR3 spans 15 amino acids. CDR1 is LNHDA and CDR2 is SQIVND in the germline V gene (reference sequence). V lost 3 bases and J lost 1, with 9 bases in between. The table came from immunoSEQ multiplex PCR; TCRdb's copy has only in-frame clones and leaves some out. Among 1.6 million or so clones listed, roughly 96% were seen once. The chain carries TRBV19 and TRBJ2-2; TRBD2 is a possible D gene (6 bases). The sequenced sample consisted of naive CD4+ T cells sorted from blood. As to subset: CD45RA+ positively selected. The receptor comes from a man aged 25 to 40 in good health. The CDR3 protein is CASSIASVNTGELFF. The DNA for the CDR3 is TGTGCCAGTAGTATTGCTAGCGTGAACACCGGGGAGCTGTTTTTT.